The clone carrying this TCR beta chain was recorded many times. Its antigen is not known. The sample belongs to a study of beta chain features in type 1 diabetes. Whole-study results and caveats: Patients and controls would share equally any PCR tilt toward shorter templates.

The authors reverse transcribed all of the isolated RNA, so sequencing captured expressed TCRB transcripts. Some clones are missing from TCRdb's copy, which holds only in-frame ones; the method was immunoSEQ multiplex PCR. The sample lists about 150,000 clones, about 8.1% occurring once. The CDR3 consists of 13 residues. Germline V lookup: CDR1 KGHSH, CDR2 LQKENI. The V end was cut by 2 bases, the J end by 5 bases, with 9 bases between. V is TRBV18 and J is TRBJ1-2; D gene uncertain. This sequence was found in a man between 18 and 35 years old in good health. Material for sequencing was central memory CD4+ T cells from blood. The CDR3 region is CASSPGPGYGYTF. CDR3 in DNA: TGTGCCAGCTCACCAGGTCCGGGGTATGGCTACACCTTC.